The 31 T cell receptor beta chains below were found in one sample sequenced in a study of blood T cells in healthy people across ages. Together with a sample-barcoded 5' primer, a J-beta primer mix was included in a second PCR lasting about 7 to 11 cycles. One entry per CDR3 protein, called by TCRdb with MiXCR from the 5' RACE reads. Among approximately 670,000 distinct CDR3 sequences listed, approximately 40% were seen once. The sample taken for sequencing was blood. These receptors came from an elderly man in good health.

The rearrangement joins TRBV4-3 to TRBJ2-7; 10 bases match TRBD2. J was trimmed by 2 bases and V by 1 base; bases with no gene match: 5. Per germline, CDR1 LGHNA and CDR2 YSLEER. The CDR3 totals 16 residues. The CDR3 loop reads CASSQGLAGGAYEQYF. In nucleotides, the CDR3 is TGCGCCAGCAGCCAAGGATTAGCGGGGGGAGCCTACGAGCAGTACTTC.

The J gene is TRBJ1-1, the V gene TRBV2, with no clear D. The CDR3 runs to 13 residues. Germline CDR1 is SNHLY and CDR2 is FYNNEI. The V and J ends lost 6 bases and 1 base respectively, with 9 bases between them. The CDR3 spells CASSKGGNTEAFF. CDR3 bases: TGTGCCAGCAGCAAAGGAGGGAACACTGAAGCTTTCTTT.

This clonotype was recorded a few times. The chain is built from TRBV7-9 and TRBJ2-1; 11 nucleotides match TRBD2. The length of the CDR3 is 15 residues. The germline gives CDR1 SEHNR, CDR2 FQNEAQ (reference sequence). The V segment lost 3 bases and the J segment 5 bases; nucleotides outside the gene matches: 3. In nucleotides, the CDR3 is TGTGCCAGCAGCTTTAAGACTAGCGGGAACAATGAGCAGTTCTTC. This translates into CASSFKTSGNNEQFF.

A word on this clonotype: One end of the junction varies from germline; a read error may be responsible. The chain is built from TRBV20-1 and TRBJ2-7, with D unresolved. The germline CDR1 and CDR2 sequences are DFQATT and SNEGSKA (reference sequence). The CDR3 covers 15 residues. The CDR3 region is CSVRVGSKSSYEQYF. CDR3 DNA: TGCAGTGTTAGAGTTGGCTCGAAGAGCTCCTACGAGCAGTACTTC.

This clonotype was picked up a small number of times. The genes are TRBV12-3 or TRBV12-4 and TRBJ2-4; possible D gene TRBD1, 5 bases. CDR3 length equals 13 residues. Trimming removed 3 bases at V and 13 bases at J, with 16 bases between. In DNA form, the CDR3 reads TGTGCCAGCAGTTTTTCAGGGTTTGGTGAGCAGTACTTC. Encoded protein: CASSFSGFGEQYF.

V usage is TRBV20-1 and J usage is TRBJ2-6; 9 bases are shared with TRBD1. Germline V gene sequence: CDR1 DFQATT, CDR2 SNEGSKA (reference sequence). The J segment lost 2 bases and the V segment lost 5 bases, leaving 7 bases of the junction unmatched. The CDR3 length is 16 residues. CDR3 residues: CSAEGTGNTGANVLTF. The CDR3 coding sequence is TGCAGTGCTGAAGGGACAGGGAATACTGGGGCCAACGTCCTGACTTTC.

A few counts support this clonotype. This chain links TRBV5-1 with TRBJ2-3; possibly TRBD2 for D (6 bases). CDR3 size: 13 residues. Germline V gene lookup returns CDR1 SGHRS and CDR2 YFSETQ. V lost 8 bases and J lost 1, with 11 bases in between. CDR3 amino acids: CASGGLGTDTQYF. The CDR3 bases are TGCGCCAGTGGGGGACTCGGCACAGATACGCAGTATTTT.

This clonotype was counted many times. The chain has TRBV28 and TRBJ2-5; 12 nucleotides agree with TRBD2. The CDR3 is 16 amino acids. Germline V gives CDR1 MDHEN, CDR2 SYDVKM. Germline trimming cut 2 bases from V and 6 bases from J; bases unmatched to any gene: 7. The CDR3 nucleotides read TGTGCCAGCAGTTTAAAGACTAGCGGGAGAAGAAAGACCCAGTACTTC. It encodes CASSLKTSGRRKTQYF.

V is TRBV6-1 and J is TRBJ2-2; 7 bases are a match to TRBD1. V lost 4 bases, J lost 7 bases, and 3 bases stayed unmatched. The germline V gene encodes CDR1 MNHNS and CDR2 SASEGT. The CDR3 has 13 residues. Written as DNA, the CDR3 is TGTGCCAGCAGTGCCCGGACAGGCGGGGAGCTGTTTTTT. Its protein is CASSARTGGELFF.

The CDR3 bases are TGTGCCAGCAGGCCCCTAGCGCGACCGTCGGGGAATGAGCAGTTCTTC. It is translated as CASRPLARPSGNEQFF. This chain connects TRBV6-2 or TRBV6-3 to TRBJ2-1; D might be TRBD2 (6 bases). Trimming took off 6 bases at V and 7 bases at J, with 22 bases between the two ends. The CDR3 totals 16 residues. From germline, CDR1 is MNHEY and CDR2 SVGEGT.

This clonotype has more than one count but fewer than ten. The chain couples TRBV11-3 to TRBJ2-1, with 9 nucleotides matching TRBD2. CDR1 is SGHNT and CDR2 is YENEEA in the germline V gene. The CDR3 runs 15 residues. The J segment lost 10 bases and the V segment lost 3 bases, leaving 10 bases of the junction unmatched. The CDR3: CASSFLAGVPGEQFF. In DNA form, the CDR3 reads TGTGCCAGCAGCTTTTTAGCGGGAGTTCCAGGGGAGCAGTTCTTC.

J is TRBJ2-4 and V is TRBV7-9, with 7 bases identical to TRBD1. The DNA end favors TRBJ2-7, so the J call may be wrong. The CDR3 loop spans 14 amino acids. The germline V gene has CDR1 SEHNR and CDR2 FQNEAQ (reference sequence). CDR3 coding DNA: TGTGCCAGCAGCCCCGGGACAGTTTTCTACGAGCAGTACTTC. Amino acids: CASSPGTVFYEQYF.

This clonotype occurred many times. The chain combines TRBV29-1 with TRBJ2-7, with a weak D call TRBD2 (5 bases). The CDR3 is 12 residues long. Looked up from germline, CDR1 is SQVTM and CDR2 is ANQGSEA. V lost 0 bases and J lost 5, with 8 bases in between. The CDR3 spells CSVEEGSHEQYF. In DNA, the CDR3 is TGCAGCGTTGAAGAAGGGAGCCACGAGCAGTACTTC.

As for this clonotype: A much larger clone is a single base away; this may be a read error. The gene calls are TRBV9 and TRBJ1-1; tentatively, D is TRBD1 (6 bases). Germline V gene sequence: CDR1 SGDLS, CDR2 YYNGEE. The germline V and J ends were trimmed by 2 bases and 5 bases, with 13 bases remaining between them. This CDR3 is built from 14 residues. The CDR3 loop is CASSVAQGGTEAFF. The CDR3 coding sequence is TGTGCCAGCAGCGTGGCACAGGGAGGGACTGAAGCTTTCTTT.

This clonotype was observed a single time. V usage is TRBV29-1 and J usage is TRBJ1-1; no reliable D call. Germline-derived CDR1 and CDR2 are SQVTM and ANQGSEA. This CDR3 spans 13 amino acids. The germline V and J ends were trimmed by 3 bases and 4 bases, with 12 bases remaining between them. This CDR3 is CSVEGAVGTEAFF. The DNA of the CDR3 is TGCAGCGTTGAGGGCGCCGTGGGCACTGAAGCTTTCTTT. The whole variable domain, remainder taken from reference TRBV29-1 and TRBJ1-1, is SAVISQKPSRDICQRGTSLTIQCQVDSQVTMMFWYRQQPGQSLTLIATANQGSEATYESGFVIDKFPISRPNLTFSTLTVSNMSPEDSSIYLCSVEGAVGTEAFFGQGTRLTVV.

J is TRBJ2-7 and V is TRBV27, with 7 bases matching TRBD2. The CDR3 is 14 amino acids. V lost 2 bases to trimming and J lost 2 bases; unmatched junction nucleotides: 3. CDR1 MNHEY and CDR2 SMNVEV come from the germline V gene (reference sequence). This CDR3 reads CASSLMAGAYEQYF. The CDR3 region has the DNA TGTGCCAGCAGTTTAATGGCGGGAGCCTACGAGCAGTACTTC.

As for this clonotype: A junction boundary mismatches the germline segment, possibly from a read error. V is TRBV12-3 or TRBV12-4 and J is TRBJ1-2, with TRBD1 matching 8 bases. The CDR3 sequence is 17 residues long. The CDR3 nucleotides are TGTGCCAGCAGTTTAATCCGGGGACAGGACCCCCACTATGGCCACACCTTC. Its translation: CASSLIRGQDPHYGHTF.

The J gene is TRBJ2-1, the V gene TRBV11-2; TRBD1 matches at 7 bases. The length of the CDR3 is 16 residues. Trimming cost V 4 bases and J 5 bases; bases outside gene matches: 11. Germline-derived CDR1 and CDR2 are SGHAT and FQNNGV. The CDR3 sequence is CASSSPPGQPNNEQFF. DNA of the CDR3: TGTGCCAGCAGCTCCCCTCCGGGACAGCCTAACAATGAGCAGTTCTTC.

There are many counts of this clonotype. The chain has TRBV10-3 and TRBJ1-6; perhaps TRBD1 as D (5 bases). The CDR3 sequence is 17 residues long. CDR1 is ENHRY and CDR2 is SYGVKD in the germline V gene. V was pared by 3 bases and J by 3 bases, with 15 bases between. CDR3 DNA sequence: TGTGCCATCAGTGAAGGACCAGCGGGGGACTATAATTCACCCCTCCACTTT. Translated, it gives CAISEGPAGDYNSPLHF.

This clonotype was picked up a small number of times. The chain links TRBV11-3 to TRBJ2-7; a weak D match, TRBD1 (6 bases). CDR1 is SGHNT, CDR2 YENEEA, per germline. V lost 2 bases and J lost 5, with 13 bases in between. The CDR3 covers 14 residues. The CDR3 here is CASSLQGMVNEQYF. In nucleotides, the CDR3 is TGTGCCAGCAGCTTACAGGGGATGGTAAACGAGCAGTACTTC.

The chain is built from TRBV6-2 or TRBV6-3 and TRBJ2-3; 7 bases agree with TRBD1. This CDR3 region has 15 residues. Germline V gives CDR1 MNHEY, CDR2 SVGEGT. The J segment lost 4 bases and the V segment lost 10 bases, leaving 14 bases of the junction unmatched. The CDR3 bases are TGTGCCACACAAGGGGGCCACAACCTCGCAGATACGCAGTATTTT. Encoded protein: CATQGGHNLADTQYF.

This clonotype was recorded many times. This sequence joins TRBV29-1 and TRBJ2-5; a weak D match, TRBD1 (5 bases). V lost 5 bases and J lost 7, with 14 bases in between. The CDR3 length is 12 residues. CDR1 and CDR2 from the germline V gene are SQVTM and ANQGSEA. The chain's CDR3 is CSVKGPGGTQYF. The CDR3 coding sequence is TGCAGCGTTAAGGGGCCAGGTGGGACCCAGTACTTC.

Written as DNA, the CDR3 is TGTGCCAGCACCCCGTCGGGGGGAGTCTACGAGCAGTACTTC. Amino acids: CASTPSGGVYEQYF. This chain links TRBV6-1 with TRBJ2-7, with TRBD2 matching 7 bases. The CDR3 has 14 amino acids. The V and J ends lost 7 bases and 3 bases, in that order; junction bases with no gene match: 9. Germline V lookup: CDR1 MNHNS, CDR2 SASEGT.

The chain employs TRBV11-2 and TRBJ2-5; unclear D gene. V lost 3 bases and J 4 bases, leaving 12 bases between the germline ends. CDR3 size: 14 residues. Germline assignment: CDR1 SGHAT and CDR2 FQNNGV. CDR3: CASSLYPVGETQYF. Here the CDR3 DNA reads TGTGCCAGCAGCTTGTATCCGGTGGGAGAGACCCAGTACTTC.

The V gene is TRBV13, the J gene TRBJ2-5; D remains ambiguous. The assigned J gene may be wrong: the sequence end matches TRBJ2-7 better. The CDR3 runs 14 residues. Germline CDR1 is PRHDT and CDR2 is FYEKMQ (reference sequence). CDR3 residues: CASSLVGERGEQYF. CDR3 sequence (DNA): TGTGCCAGCAGCTTAGTAGGCGAGCGTGGCGAGCAGTACTTC.

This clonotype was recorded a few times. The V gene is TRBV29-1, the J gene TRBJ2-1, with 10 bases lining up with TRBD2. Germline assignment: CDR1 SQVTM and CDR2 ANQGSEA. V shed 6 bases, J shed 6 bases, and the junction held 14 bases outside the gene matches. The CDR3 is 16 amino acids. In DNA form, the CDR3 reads TGCAGCGTCGGGGGGGGCTCTAGCGGGGGAACCAATGAGCAGTTCTTC. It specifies CSVGGGSSGGTNEQFF.

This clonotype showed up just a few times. As DNA, the CDR3 is TGCAGCGTTGTAGGGGGGCAGGGAGATACGCAGTATTTT. Protein product: CSVVGGQGDTQYF. The chain uses TRBV29-1 and TRBJ2-3; D might be TRBD1 or TRBD2, each matching 6 bases. The CDR3 contains 13 residues. V was pared by 4 bases and J by 5 bases, with 13 bases between. Germline V gene data show CDR1 as SQVTM and CDR2 as ANQGSEA.

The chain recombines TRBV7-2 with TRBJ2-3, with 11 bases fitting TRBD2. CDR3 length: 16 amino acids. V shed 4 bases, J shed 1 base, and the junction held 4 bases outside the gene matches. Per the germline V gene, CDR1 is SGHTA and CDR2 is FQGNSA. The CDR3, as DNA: TGTGCCAGCAGCTCATTGACTAGCGGGGGCACAGATACGCAGTATTTT. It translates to CASSSLTSGGTDTQYF.

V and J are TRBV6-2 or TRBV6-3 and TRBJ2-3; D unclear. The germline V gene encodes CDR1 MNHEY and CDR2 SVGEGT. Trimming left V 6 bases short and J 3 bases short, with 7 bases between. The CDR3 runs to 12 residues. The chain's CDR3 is CASSTMTDTQYF. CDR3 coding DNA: TGTGCCAGCAGCACTATGACAGATACGCAGTATTTT.

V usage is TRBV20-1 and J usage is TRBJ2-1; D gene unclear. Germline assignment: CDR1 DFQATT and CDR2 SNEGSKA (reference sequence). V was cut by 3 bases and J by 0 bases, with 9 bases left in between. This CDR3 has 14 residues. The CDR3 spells CSASAPSSYNEQFF. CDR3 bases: TGCAGTGCTAGTGCGCCGAGCTCCTACAATGAGCAGTTCTTC.

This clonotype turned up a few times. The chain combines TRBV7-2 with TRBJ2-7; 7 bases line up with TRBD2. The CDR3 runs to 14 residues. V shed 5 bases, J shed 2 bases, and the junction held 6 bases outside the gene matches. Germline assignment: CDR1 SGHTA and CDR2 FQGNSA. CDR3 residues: CASSIRAGPYEQYF. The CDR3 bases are TGTGCCAGCAGCATAAGAGCGGGACCCTACGAGCAGTACTTC. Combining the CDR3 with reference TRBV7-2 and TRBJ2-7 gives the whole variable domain GAGVSQSPSNKVTEKGKDVELRCDPISGHTALYWYRQSLGQGLEFLIYFQGNSAPDKSGLPSDRFSAERTGGSVSTLTIQRTQQEDSAVYLCASSIRAGPYEQYFGPGTRLTVT.